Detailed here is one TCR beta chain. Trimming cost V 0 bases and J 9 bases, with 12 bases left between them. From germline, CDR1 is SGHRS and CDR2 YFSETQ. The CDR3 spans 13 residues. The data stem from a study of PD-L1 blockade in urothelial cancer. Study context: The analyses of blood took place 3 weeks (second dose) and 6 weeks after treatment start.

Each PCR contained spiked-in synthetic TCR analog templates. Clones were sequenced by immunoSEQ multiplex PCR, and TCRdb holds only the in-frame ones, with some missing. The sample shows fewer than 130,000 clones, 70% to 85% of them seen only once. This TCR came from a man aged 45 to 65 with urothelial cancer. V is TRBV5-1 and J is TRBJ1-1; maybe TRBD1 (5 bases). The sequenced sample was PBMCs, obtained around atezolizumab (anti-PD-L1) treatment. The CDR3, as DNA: TGCGCCAGCAGCTTGGGAGAGGCAGGGAAAGCTTTCTTT. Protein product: CASSLGEAGKAFF.